This T cell receptor (beta chain) came from a study of shared clonotypes between healthy human individuals (dated by TCRdb to 2018 to 2021). Study-level background: The cohort comprised a couple of women and three men aged 18 to 49 years. For each donor, CD4 naive and CD4 memory were each given three plates, CD8 naive was given two plates, and CD8 memory was given one plate. Per donor, leukapheresis produced somewhere between about 0.94 and 9 billion PBMCs. Blood TCR repertoires of 5 or 6 healthy adults were deeply sequenced to estimate repertoire size and the extent of clonotype sharing between individuals. To increase sequencing depth and limit assay-specific biases, different laboratories used diverse techniques to prepare libraries and sequence TCR repertoires. The paper as a whole reports these results and caveats: Pairwise subsampling led to the expectation that sequencing depth would affect the degree of clonotype sharing among donors. Incomplete sequencing was indicated by rarefaction of sorted-subset datasets, despite the large sequencing depth. Across a handful of donors, 5% to 6% of naive CD4, 3% to 3.5% of naive CD8, approximately 2.5% of memory CD4, and under 0.45% of memory CD8 clonotypes were shared. Larger estimated clonotype richness was generally found for naive subsets than for memory subsets. Compared with non-shared clonotypes, clonotypes shared by all four sorted-subset donors had higher generation probabilities. Only blood was sampled, and tissue TCR repertoires likely differ from those in blood. Because the study included a small number of donors, the genetic and exposure-history diversity represented was limited.

Healthy HIV-negative adults with no recently reported acute infections or vaccinations were included as donors. All donors were Caucasian adults living in Nashville, Tennessee, USA. Magnetic negative selection was used to enrich CD4+ T cells, after which naive cells were positively selected on CD45RA and the negative fraction became the memory subset. Blood was collected by leukapheresis, and PBMCs were isolated by Ficoll-Histopaque density gradient centrifugation and then cryopreserved in liquid nitrogen vapor phase. Analytical flow cytometry was used to check the purity and quantity of every magnetically sorted T cell population. Genomic DNA was isolated from each sorted fraction and quantified by UV absorbance on a Nanodrop 2000c. Points on this clone: What this receptor recognizes is not known. No qualities accompany the bases; no much larger clone lies one base away.

CDR3 length: 15 amino acids, cysteine to phenylalanine. CDR3 DNA is the only sequence kept; it has 45 bases, read in frame from the first base. CDR1 SGDLS and CDR2 YYNGEE are derived from the germline V gene. Trimming at the junction amounts to 3 bases on V and 0 bases on J, and the germline ends lie 11 bases apart. Using the deep immunoSEQ assay, multiplex PCR amplified TCR CDR3 regions from genomic DNA. For each cell subset, the extracted genomic DNA was distributed evenly across all wells of several immunoSEQ 96-well plates, and each plate served as one replicate. For sorted subsets, each replicate PCR was loaded with around 220 ng genomic DNA, equivalent to 30,000 or so T cell genomes. Purified libraries were measured with a Qubit 3.0 fluorometer, size-checked on a Bioanalyzer 2100, and measured again with the KAPA Library Quantification kit. Every immunoSEQ 96-well plate was sequenced on a dedicated single-read 150-cycle Illumina NextSeq 550 flow cell. Per the original workflow: The immunoSEQ output contained only junctional sequences without quality scores, so filtering could not match that applied to full-length reads. To assign V/J genes and CDR3, sequences were annotated using PyIR, a Python wrapper for IgBLAST v1.9, with IMGT germline references. Reads with weak V/J assignments (E-value above 1e-6), missing CDR3, stop codons, out-of-frame junctions, or ambiguous translated residues were removed. V3J clonotypes were defined by identical inferred V gene, J gene, and CDR3 amino acid sequence. To compute the percentage overlap between repertoires, the number of shared unique clonotypes was divided by the size of the smaller repertoire. Richness of each repertoire was evaluated using RTK rarefaction, the Chao1 estimator, and Recon v2.1 estimates of unobserved clonotypes. OLGA was used to compute generation probabilities for all TCRbeta clonotypes that the gDNA method yielded from a handful of donors. TCRdb took this table from immuneACCESS and kept in-frame rearrangements with V and J called. Such tables lack part of the clones; where checked against another copy, unresolved V genes explain under half of the gap, and the rest is unexplained. That table is the source of V, J and clone size, and D and trimming were worked out from the DNA. The table for this sample lists some 1 million clones; roughly 75% of them were counted only once. The top ten clonotypes cover about 1.5% of the sample.

The TCR was taken from a man aged 18 to 35 in good health. The chain joins TRBV9 to TRBJ2-3; no D segment can be confidently identified. The sequenced sample was memory CD4+ T cells sorted from blood. In the paper's terms, the cell subset or site label means: CD45RA-negative fraction. The CDR3 has the sequence CASSAAERSTDTQYF. The DNA is as follows: TGTGCCAGCAGCGCGGCGGAACGAAGCACAGATACGCAGTATTTT.